What follows are 5 T cell receptor beta chains derived from one specimen sequenced in a study of blood T cell repertoires in COVID-19. Repertoires were generated with immunoSEQ multiplex PCR, while TCRdb's copy carries only in-frame clones and drops some. Of about 170,000 clones detected, roughly nine tenths appear once; the ten largest clones hold around 3.5%. The material sequenced was peripheral blood. The receptors stem from a man aged 65 to 85 with acute or convalescent COVID-19.

This chain joins TRBV6-5 and TRBJ1-4; D is unclear. Trimming pared 4 bases from V and 3 bases from J, leaving 12 bases between. Germline V gene data show CDR1 as MNHEY and CDR2 as SVGAGI. The CDR3 is 15 residues long. CDR3 in amino acids: CASSSFRDSNEKLFF. CDR3 nucleotides: TGTGCCAGCAGTTCCTTCCGGGATTCTAATGAAAAACTGTTTTTT.

The gene calls are TRBV7-2 and TRBJ2-1, with TRBD2 matching 10 bases. Germline V CDR1 and CDR2: SGHTA, FQGNSA. The V gene end was trimmed by 0 bases and the J gene end by 4 bases; junction bases not matched to a gene: 9. The CDR3 runs 18 residues. CDR3 region: CASSLARPGLAVYNEQFF. In DNA, the CDR3 is TGTGCCAGCAGCTTAGCGAGACCCGGACTAGCGGTTTACAATGAGCAGTTCTTC. Using reference TRBV7-2 and TRBJ2-1 for the parts outside the CDR3, the full variable domain is GAGVSQSPSNKVTEKGKDVELRCDPISGHTALYWYRQSLGQGLEFLIYFQGNSAPDKSGLPSDRFSAERTGGSVSTLTIQRTQQEDSAVYLCASSLARPGLAVYNEQFFGPGTRLTVL.

The CDR3 DNA reads TGCGCCAGCAGCCTTACAGGGGACGAGACCCAGTACTTC. It encodes CASSLTGDETQYF. This chain joins TRBV5-1 and TRBJ2-5, with 7 bases that match TRBD1. Germline CDR1 reads SGHRS; CDR2 reads YFSETQ. V shed 4 bases, J shed 5 bases, and the junction held 5 bases outside the gene matches. This CDR3 has 13 residues.

V is TRBV3-1 (or the pseudogene TRBV3-2) and J is TRBJ1-4; D is undetermined. V lost 3 bases and J 8 bases, leaving 16 bases between the germline ends. CDR1 is LGHDT, CDR2 YNNKEL, per germline (reference sequence). This CDR3 has 15 residues. The CDR3 spells CASSHVPASGEKLFF. The DNA for the CDR3 is TGTGCCAGCAGCCACGTGCCAGCCTCAGGCGAAAAACTGTTTTTT.

V usage is TRBV27 and J usage is TRBJ1-1; 8 bases are a match to TRBD1. Germline CDR1 is MNHEY and CDR2 is SMNVEV (reference sequence). Unmatched junction bases numbered 14, after V lost 10 bases and J lost 1 base. This CDR3 has 16 residues. Here the CDR3 DNA reads TGTGCCATCCTAGGGGCCCCGGGACAGGCGAACACTGAAGCTTTCTTT. This sequence encodes CAILGAPGQANTEAFF.